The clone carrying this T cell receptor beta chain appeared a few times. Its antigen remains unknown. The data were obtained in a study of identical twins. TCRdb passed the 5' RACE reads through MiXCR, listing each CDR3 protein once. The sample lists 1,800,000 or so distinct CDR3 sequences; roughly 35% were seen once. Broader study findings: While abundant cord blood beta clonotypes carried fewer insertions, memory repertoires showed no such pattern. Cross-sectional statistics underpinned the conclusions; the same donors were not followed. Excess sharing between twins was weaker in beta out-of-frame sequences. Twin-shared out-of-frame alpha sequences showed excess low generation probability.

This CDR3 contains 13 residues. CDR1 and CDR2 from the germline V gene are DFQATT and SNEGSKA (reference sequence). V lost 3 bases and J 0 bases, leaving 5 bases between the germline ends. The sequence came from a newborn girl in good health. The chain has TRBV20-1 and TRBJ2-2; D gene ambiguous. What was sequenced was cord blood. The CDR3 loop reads CSASYANTGELFF. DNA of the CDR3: TGCAGTGCTAGTTATGCGAACACCGGGGAGCTGTTTTTT.